The 20 T cell receptor beta chains in this list originate from one sample, sequenced in a study of T cell changes during pregnancy in multiple sclerosis. Sequencing used immunoSEQ multiplex PCR; TCRdb keeps in-frame clones, though not all of them. The sample has roughly 64,000 clones; roughly 96% are singletons. The specimen comprised CD8+ T cells from peripheral blood mononuclear cells, sampled after pregnancy. The origin of the receptors is a female donor with multiple sclerosis, enrolled in a pregnancy study.

The genes are TRBV19 and TRBJ1-6; 10 nucleotides agree with TRBD1. The CDR3 runs to 14 residues. With V trimmed by 7 bases and J by 7 bases, 4 bases remained unmatched. From germline, CDR1 is LNHDA and CDR2 SQIVND (reference sequence). The CDR3 is CASTADRGNSPLHF. The CDR3 DNA reads TGTGCCAGTACCGCGGACAGGGGGAATTCACCCCTCCACTTT.

Here the CDR3 reads CASSGTGDFDEQFF. CDR3 nucleotide sequence: TGTGCCAGCAGTGGGACAGGGGATTTCGATGAGCAGTTCTTC. The chain recombines TRBV6-5 with TRBJ2-1; 10 nucleotides line up with TRBD1. The CDR3 is 14 residues long. Trimming removed 5 bases from V and 8 bases from J; junction bases left unmatched: 6. From germline, CDR1 is MNHEY and CDR2 SVGAGI.

This clone was detected only once. The chain links TRBV5-1 to TRBJ1-4; 9 bases align to TRBD1. CDR3 size: 16 residues. Per the germline V gene, CDR1 is SGHRS and CDR2 is YFSETQ. With V trimmed by 5 bases and J by 8 bases, 13 bases remained unmatched. The CDR3 DNA sequence: TGCGCCAGCAGACTGGATGGACAGGGGACCAGCGAAAAACTGTTTTTT. As protein: CASRLDGQGTSEKLFF.

The genes are TRBV7-6 and TRBJ2-1, with TRBD2 identical over 16 bases. The CDR3 extends over 15 amino acids. The junction had 5 bases not matched to a gene; V was cut back by 5 bases and J by 10 bases. Germline V gene sequence: CDR1 SGHVS, CDR2 FNYEAQ. CDR3 sequence (DNA): TGTGCCAGCAGCCCGGGACTAGCGGGAGGGCGGGAGCAGTTCTTC. This sequence encodes CASSPGLAGGREQFF.

The chain is built from TRBV5-5 and TRBJ2-7; weak D call: TRBD1 (6 bases). CDR1 is SGHKS and CDR2 is YYEKEE in the germline V gene (reference sequence). Trimming stripped 3 bases from V and 2 bases from J, with 9 bases between. The CDR3 totals 13 residues. The DNA for the CDR3 is TGTGCCAGCAGCTGGACAGTAGCCTACGAGCAGTACTTC. This encodes CASSWTVAYEQYF. Supplemented by reference TRBV5-5 and TRBJ2-7, the full variable domain reads DAGVTQSPTHLIKTRGQQVTLRCSPISGHKSVSWYQQVLGQGPQFIFQYYEKEERGRGNFPDRFSARQFPNYSSELNVNALLLGDSALYLCASSWTVAYEQYFGPGTRLTVT.

The genes are TRBV19 and TRBJ1-5, with D hard to call. Germline lookup yields CDR1 LNHDA and CDR2 SQIVND (reference sequence). V was cut by 7 bases and J by 0 bases, with 13 bases left in between. This CDR3 spans 15 amino acids. CDR3 in amino acids: CASKDSVYSNQPQHF. CDR3 nucleotide sequence: TGTGCCAGTAAAGACTCAGTATATAGCAATCAGCCCCAGCATTTT.

CDR3 coding DNA: TGTGCCATCAGTGAGACTGGGGGCCAGCCAAATGAAAAACTGTTTTTT. Translated, it gives CAISETGGQPNEKLFF. This chain connects TRBV10-3 to TRBJ1-4, with D possibly being TRBD1 (6 bases). Trimming removed 2 bases at V and 5 bases at J, with 15 bases between. Germline V gene lookup returns CDR1 ENHRY and CDR2 SYGVKD. The CDR3 extends over 16 amino acids.

The rearrangement uses TRBV27 and TRBJ2-1; D perhaps matches TRBD1 (6 bases). Germline V gene data show CDR1 as MNHEY and CDR2 as SMNVEV (reference sequence). The CDR3 has 14 residues. V was clipped by 5 bases and J by 4 bases, with 12 bases between them. CDR3 DNA: TGTGCCAGCAGTCCGCAGGGGCCTTACAATGAGCAGTTCTTC. This codes for CASSPQGPYNEQFF.

This rearrangement joins TRBV28 to TRBJ2-5; no reliable D call. This CDR3 region has 14 residues. V lost 4 bases and J lost 0, with 9 bases in between. Per germline, CDR1 MDHEN and CDR2 SYDVKM. The CDR3 nucleotides read TGTGCCAGCAGTTCTCACAGAGACCAAGAGACCCAGTACTTC. This gives the protein CASSSHRDQETQYF.

The chain is built from TRBV9 and TRBJ2-1; tentatively, D is TRBD2 (6 bases). The CDR3 runs to 14 residues. CDR1 and CDR2 from the germline V gene are SGDLS and YYNGEE. With 3 bases removed from V and 3 bases from J, the gap between germline ends came to 10 bases. DNA for the CDR3: TGTGCCAGCAGCGCCCCCGGGGGCTACAATGAGCAGTTCTTC. Amino acid sequence: CASSAPGGYNEQFF.

The chain employs TRBV2 and TRBJ1-1; TRBD1 agrees at 9 bases. Germline V CDR1 and CDR2: SNHLY, FYNNEI. The CDR3 consists of 13 residues. The trim removed 9 bases at V and 3 bases at J, leaving 5 bases unmatched. The CDR3 DNA sequence: TGTGCCAGGAACCGGGACAGGGACACTGAAGCTTTCTTT. Protein product: CARNRDRDTEAFF.

J is TRBJ2-2 and V is TRBV6-4; a possible D gene is TRBD2 (6 bases). The CDR3 spans 14 residues. Trimming removed 0 bases at V and 7 bases at J, with 9 bases between. Germline CDR1 and CDR2: MRHNA and SNTAGT. Here the CDR3 reads CASSDSWRGGELFF. CDR3 DNA: TGTGCCAGCAGTGACTCATGGAGGGGCGGGGAGCTGTTTTTT.

The genes are TRBV6-5 and TRBJ1-4, with 8 bases that match TRBD1. V dropped 4 bases and J dropped 5; count of bases not matched to a gene: 6. Germline CDR1 and CDR2: MNHEY and SVGAGI. The CDR3 spans 15 residues. CDR3 region: CASSSYQGANEKLFF. CDR3 bases: TGTGCCAGCAGTTCCTACCAGGGGGCGAATGAAAAACTGTTTTTT.

The chain employs TRBV9 and TRBJ2-5; no clear D gene. The J call may be mistaken, given a closer DNA end match to TRBJ2-7. The CDR3 totals 16 residues. Germline V gene lookup returns CDR1 SGDLS and CDR2 YYNGEE. The CDR3 sequence: CASSPRNAAAYYEQYF. As DNA, the CDR3 is TGTGCCAGCAGCCCTCGCAACGCGGCGGCGTACTACGAGCAGTACTTC.

This chain uses TRBV19 with TRBJ2-1, with 8 bases that match TRBD1. This CDR3 is 16 amino acids long. The trim removed 5 bases at V and 2 bases at J, leaving 8 bases unmatched. Germline V gives CDR1 LNHDA, CDR2 SQIVND (reference sequence). The CDR3 DNA reads as TGTGCCAGTAGTCCCCTCGCAGGGGGCGCCTACAATGAGCAGTTCTTC. It encodes CASSPLAGGAYNEQFF.

The rearrangement links TRBV9 to TRBJ2-7; 7 bases are a match to TRBD1. This CDR3 region has 14 residues. The germline V gene has CDR1 SGDLS and CDR2 YYNGEE. V dropped 4 bases and J dropped 6; count of bases not matched to a gene: 10. The CDR3 region is CASSRLPSGGEQYF. The CDR3 DNA reads TGTGCCAGCAGCCGACTTCCCTCAGGGGGCGAGCAGTACTTC.

V and J are TRBV27 and TRBJ2-1; the match to TRBD1 covers 10 bases. Germline V gene sequence: CDR1 MNHEY, CDR2 SMNVEV (reference sequence). V was clipped by 6 bases and J by 6 bases; unmatched bases: 2. The CDR3 consists of 13 residues. CDR3 sequence (DNA): TGTGCCAGCAGGACAGGGGGCATCAATGAGCAGTTCTTC. This codes for CASRTGGINEQFF.

Here the CDR3 reads CASSLDRARITGELFF. CDR3 coding DNA: TGTGCCAGCAGCTTAGACAGGGCACGGATAACCGGGGAGCTGTTTTTT. J is TRBJ2-2 and V is TRBV11-2; possibly TRBD1 for D (5 bases). The CDR3 extends over 16 amino acids. Between the trimmed V and J ends, which lost 0 bases and 5 bases, there was a span of 13 bases. CDR1 is SGHAT, CDR2 FQNNGV, per germline. Looking up the rest from reference TRBV11-2 and TRBJ2-2 gives the full variable domain: EAGVAQSPRYKIIEKRQSVAFWCNPISGHATLYWYQQILGQGPKLLIQFQNNGVVDDSQLPKDRFSAERLKGVDSTLKIQPAKLEDSAVYLCASSLDRARITGELFFGEGSRLTVL.

This clone was seen just once. This rearrangement joins TRBV19 to TRBJ1-1; D is unclear. V was clipped by 5 bases and J by 3 bases, with 13 bases between them. The germline gives CDR1 LNHDA, CDR2 SQIVND (reference sequence). The CDR3 sequence is 14 residues long. This CDR3 reads CASSAGSRYTEAFF. In DNA form, the CDR3 reads TGTGCCAGTAGTGCCGGGAGCCGATACACTGAAGCTTTCTTT.

The V and J genes are TRBV19 and TRBJ2-3, with 9 positions matching TRBD2. CDR1 and CDR2 from the germline V gene are LNHDA and SQIVND (reference sequence). The CDR3 totals 15 residues. V lost 8 bases, J lost 2 bases, and 8 bases stayed unmatched. For the CDR3, the DNA is TGTGCCAGTCGGGCTCTAGCGGGATCCACAGATACGCAGTATTTT. It translates to CASRALAGSTDTQYF.